These T cell receptor beta chains were read from a single sample in a study of beta chain features in type 1 diabetes. The data were produced by immunoSEQ multiplex PCR, yet TCRdb's version contains in-frame clones alone and is incomplete. The data show 100,000 to 150,000 clones, around 16% seen once. The sample was central memory CD4+ T cells from blood. These TCRs come from a man between 18 and 29 years old with type 1 diabetes. The CDR3 runs from the conserved cysteine through the conserved F or W. D genes are given only for firm matches. A clone size is listed for some rows: how often the clone was seen (once, few, many), or a class if it is expanded.

clone_size	v_call	d_call	j_call	cdr3_nt	cdr3_aa
many	TRBV10-3	TRBD1	TRBJ2-2	TGTGCCATCCGGACAGGGGATCTGAACACCGGGGAGCTGTTTTTT	CAIRTGDLNTGELFF
.	TRBV19	.	TRBJ1-2	TGTGCCAGTAACAACTTAGAGGGCTATGGCTACACCTTC	CASNNLEGYGYTF
.	TRBV5-1	.	TRBJ2-1	TGCGCCAGCAGCGGGCAGAACTCCTACAATGAGCAGTTCTTC	CASSGQNSYNEQFF
many	TRBV19	.	TRBJ2-5	TGTGCCAGTAATCACGGGGGCCTGGAGACCCAGTACTTC	CASNHGGLETQYF
few	TRBV6-5	.	TRBJ2-1	TGTGCCAGCAGCCTCGGAAAGAATGAGCAGTTCTTC	CASSLGKNEQFF
.	TRBV10-2	TRBD2	TRBJ2-5	TGCGCCAGCAGCCTAGCGGGAGTCGGGGAGACCCAGTACTTC	CASSLAGVGETQYF
few	TRBV7-2	TRBD1	TRBJ2-7	TGTGCCAGCAGACCCCAACAGGGGGCTAATGACGAGCAGTACTTC	CASRPQQGANDEQYF
few	TRBV2	TRBD1	TRBJ2-1	TGTGCCTGTAGGACAGGCTACAATGAGCAGTTCTTC	CACRTGYNEQFF
few	TRBV29-1	.	TRBJ2-7	TGCAGCGTTGGGGCAGACTTTCCCTACGAGCAGTACTTC	CSVGADFPYEQYF
.	TRBV29-1	TRBD1	TRBJ2-2	TGCAGCGTTACGCTCCCGGGACAGGGGGCCGGGGAGCTGTTTTTT	CSVTLPGQGAGELFF
few	TRBV20-1	.	TRBJ1-2	TGCAGTGCTGGCGGGAACTATGGCTACACCTTC	CSAGGNYGYTF
few	TRBV5-4	.	TRBJ2-3	TGTGCCAGCACCCGGTCCGGGGGAGTAGGTACGCAGTATTTT	CASTRSGGVGTQYF
few	TRBV30	TRBD1	TRBJ1-2	TGTGCCTGGAGTGGCGACAGGGGTAGACGCTACACCTTC	CAWSGDRGRRYTF
.	TRBV28	.	TRBJ1-2	TGTGCCAGCACCGACGCAGCATTCTATGGCTACACCTTC	CASTDAAFYGYTF
.	TRBV5-1	TRBD2	TRBJ2-7	TGCGCCAGCAGCTTGGTTGCTAGCGGGAGCGGCGAGCAGTACTTC	CASSLVASGSGEQYF
.	TRBV27	TRBD2	TRBJ2-1	TGTGCCAGCAGTAACATTCGTGGACTAGCGGGAGTAGGAGAAAGGAATGAGCAGTTCTTC	CASSNIRGLAGVGERNEQFF
.	TRBV7-2	TRBD1	TRBJ1-4	TGTGCCAGCAGTTTTTCGGGACAGGGAGATTTTGGTGAAAAACTGTTTTTT	CASSFSGQGDFGEKLFF
few	TRBV7-2	.	TRBJ2-7	TGTGCCAGCAGCTCGTACTACGAGCAGTACTTC	CASSSYYEQYF
many	TRBV10-1	TRBD2	TRBJ2-1	TGCGCCAGCAGTGGGGCTAGCGGCTACAATGAGCAGTTCTTC	CASSGASGYNEQFF
few	TRBV7-3	.	TRBJ2-2	TGTGCCAGCAGCCAGGCTAGCCTAGGGGAGCTGTTTTTT	CASSQASLGELFF
few	TRBV4-2	TRBD1	TRBJ2-3	TGTGCCAGCAGCCAAGCCAATCGGCAGGGGGCAGATACGCAGTATTTT	CASSQANRQGADTQYF
.	TRBV9	TRBD2	TRBJ2-3	TGTGCCAGCAGTTTGGCGGGGGGGCGTGGCACAGATACGCAGTATTTT	CASSLAGGRGTDTQYF
.	TRBV7-3	.	TRBJ1-1	TGTGCCAGCAGCTCCACGGGACGGAACACTGAAGCTTTCTTT	CASSSTGRNTEAFF
medium-sized	TRBV18	.	TRBJ1-1	TGTGCCAGCACCCGGGCCGACACTGAAGCTTTCTTT	CASTRADTEAFF
few	TRBV14	TRBD1	TRBJ1-5	TGTGCCAGCAGCCAAGGACAGGGGTATCAGCCCCAGCATTTT	CASSQGQGYQPQHF
few	TRBV4-1	.	TRBJ1-1	TGCGCCAGCAGCCACGATGCAGTGAACACTGAAGCTTTCTTT	CASSHDAVNTEAFF
few	TRBV30	TRBD1	TRBJ2-3	TGTGCCTGGGGGACAGGACTCACAGATACGCAGTATTTT	CAWGTGLTDTQYF
.	TRBV11-2	TRBD2	TRBJ2-7	TGTGCCAGCAGCTTAGATCGCAAAGCGGGAGTCGACGAGCAGTACTTC	CASSLDRKAGVDEQYF
.	TRBV27	.	TRBJ1-2	TGTGCCAGCGGTTCCCCAGCGACAGGCTGGGGGGGCTACACCTTC	CASGSPATGWGGYTF
.	TRBV27	TRBD2	TRBJ2-1	TGTGCCAGCAGATTACTCCCCGCGGGACTAGGAGAGAATGAGCAGTTCTTC	CASRLLPAGLGENEQFF
many	TRBV6-6	.	TRBJ2-1	TGTGCCAGCCTTGACCCGGTTTCTTACAATGAGCAGTTCTTC	CASLDPVSYNEQFF
few	TRBV5-4	TRBD1	TRBJ2-1	TGTGCCAGCAGCGGGACAGGGCGCGCCTACAATGAGCAGTTCTTC	CASSGTGRAYNEQFF
many	TRBV7-2	.	TRBJ2-3	TGTGCCAGCAGCTTAGTGTCAGCGAACACAGATACGCAGTATTTT	CASSLVSANTDTQYF
few	TRBV28	TRBD2	TRBJ2-5	TGTGCCAGCAGCTTACCCGGAGCGGGGGGTCGGACCCAGTACTTC	CASSLPGAGGRTQYF
.	TRBV30	TRBD2	TRBJ2-2	TGTGCCGCACCCTCTAGCGGACCGAACACCGGGGAGCTGTTTTTT	CAAPSSGPNTGELFF
once	TRBV6-5	TRBD2	TRBJ2-7	TGTGCCAGCAGCCCAGCGGGGATGACTAACTACGAGCAGTACTTC	CASSPAGMTNYEQYF
few	TRBV7-2	.	TRBJ2-7	TGTGCCAGCAGCCCGGGGGTGGAATACGAGCAGTACTTC	CASSPGVEYEQYF
.	TRBV27	TRBD1	TRBJ2-7	TGTGCCAGCAGTTTGGTAGGGACAGGGAACTACGAGCAGTACTTC	CASSLVGTGNYEQYF
.	TRBV28	.	TRBJ2-5	TGTGCCAGCAGGGGACCTCCGCAAGAGACCCAGTACTTC	CASRGPPQETQYF
once	TRBV5-1	.	TRBJ2-5	TGCGCCAGCAGTTCGCGGACCCCGACGGAGACCCAGTACTTC	CASSSRTPTETQYF
.	TRBV4-3	.	TRBJ2-1	TGCGCCAGCAGCGTATCCCACTCCTACAATGAGCAGTTCTTC	CASSVSHSYNEQFF
.	TRBV14	.	TRBJ2-3	TGTGCCAGCAGCCAGGGTCGAGATACGCAGTATTTT	CASSQGRDTQYF
few	TRBV7-9	.	TRBJ2-1	TGTGCCAGCATCCCAACAGGTTACAATGAGCAGTTCTTC	CASIPTGYNEQFF
few	TRBV7-7	.	TRBJ2-3	TGTGCTAGCAGCTTAGCTATAGAGGATACGCAGTATTTT	CASSLAIEDTQYF
many	TRBV7-9	.	TRBJ2-5	TGTGCCAGCAGCCCCCCCGAAGGGTTCCAAGAGACCCAGTACTTC	CASSPPEGFQETQYF
.	TRBV2	TRBD2	TRBJ2-1	TGTGCCAGCAGTGAAGACGGGGGGGGTAATGAGCAGTTCTTC	CASSEDGGGNEQFF
.	TRBV18	.	TRBJ1-2	TGTGCCAGCTCACCACCAGTGGTTTTCGGCTACACCTTC	CASSPPVVFGYTF
.	TRBV20-1	.	TRBJ2-7	TGCAGTGCACCGGACAATGCCGAGCAGTACTTC	CSAPDNAEQYF
many	TRBV20-1	.	TRBJ2-1	TGCAGTGCTATTACCTACAATGAGCAGTTCTTC	CSAITYNEQFF
many	TRBV4-3	.	TRBJ2-4	TGCGCCAGCAGCCAAGATTTAGGGGTCTACGCGGCCGCCAAAAACATTCAGTACTTC	CASSQDLGVYAAAKNIQYF
few	TRBV2	.	TRBJ2-3	TGTGCCAGCAGGGTAGCGGAGCGGCAGTATTTT	CASRVAERQYF
few	TRBV7-9	TRBD2	TRBJ2-1	TGTGCCAGCAGCTCCCCTAGAGGGACTAGCGCGGGTGACAATGAGCAGTTCTTC	CASSSPRGTSAGDNEQFF
.	TRBV30	.	TRBJ1-5	TGTGCCTGGAGCCTTATGGGGGGAGCCCAGCCCCAGCATTTT	CAWSLMGGAQPQHF
.	TRBV15	.	TRBJ1-1	TGTGCCACCAGCAGAACGACGGCGGAGGGGGGCCCCCTCTTT	CATSRTTAEGGPLF
many	TRBV11-2	TRBD2	TRBJ2-7	TGTGCCAGCAGACATCCCGGGAGGGCAGGGTCATACGAGCAGTACTTC	CASRHPGRAGSYEQYF
many	TRBV7-9	.	TRBJ2-1	TGTGCCAGCAGCCCACCGGGGGCCTCCTACAATGAGCAGTTCTTC	CASSPPGASYNEQFF
.	TRBV28	.	TRBJ2-7	TGTGCCAGCAGTATAGGGACCCTTAGCTCCTACGAGCAGTACTTC	CASSIGTLSSYEQYF